The T cell receptor (beta chain) described here comes from a study of cytomegalovirus exposure and HLA in healthy donors. Overall study context: As released early, the data held some 80 million unique TCRs from HLA-typed donors. Around 81% of 398 genotyped donors fell in the Caucasian-associated ancestry cluster.

Study observations and caveats: One variant, a missense change in DCLRE1C, was linked in a later analysis to TCR beta V- and J-gene trimming. Cytomegalovirus-associated TCR beta chains were listed, numbering around 150.

Primers for the PCR totalled 60 Vbeta and 13 Jbeta. This table comes from immunoSEQ multiplex PCR, and its TCRdb copy is limited to in-frame clones, with some not included. The sample records about 170,000 clones, roughly 71% being singletons. In germline, CDR1 is SEHNR, CDR2 FQNEAQ (reference sequence). Trimming took off 5 bases at V and 2 bases at J, with 15 bases between the two ends. The CDR3 runs to 15 residues. This clone was picked up a small number of times. What it binds is not known. Sequences were obtained from PBMCs. This TCR derives from a girl between 5 and 17 years old in good health and CMV-seronegative. The chain links TRBV7-9 to TRBJ2-5; D possibly corresponds to TRBD2 (5 bases). DNA of the CDR3: TGTGCCAGCAGCCGGGTCTTCCCGGGACAAGAGACCCAGTACTTC. This encodes CASSRVFPGQETQYF. Combining the CDR3 with reference TRBV7-9 and TRBJ2-5 gives the whole variable domain DTGVSQNPRHKITKRGQNVTFRCDPISEHNRLYWYRQTLGQGPEFLTYFQNEAQLEKSRLLSDRFSAERPKGSFSTLEIQRTEQGDSAMYLCASSRVFPGQETQYFGPGTRLLVL.